Sequencing of this T cell receptor (beta chain) was carried out in a study of glioma-infiltrating T cells after dendritic cell vaccination. Whole-study context: Autologous tumor lysate was loaded overnight onto monocyte-derived dendritic cells grown 6 to 7 days with IL-4 and GM-CSF.

The data were produced by immunoSEQ multiplex PCR, yet TCRdb's version contains in-frame clones alone and is incomplete. The sample lists tens of thousands of clones, approximately 81% occurring once. This clone was observed a few times. CDR3 length: 16 amino acids. The germline V gene encodes CDR1 SGHTA and CDR2 FQGTGA. The J segment lost 5 bases and the V segment lost 5 bases, leaving 6 bases of the junction unmatched. Documented time point: after dendritic cell vaccination, including at tumor progression/relapse. Selection required adequate fresh-frozen tumor tissue plus more than two years' survival data.

Specimen: blood, collected after dendritic cell vaccination. The V gene is TRBV7-3, the J gene TRBJ2-5; TRBD2 matches at 15 bases. The origin of this receptor is a human donor with glioblastoma. The CDR3, as DNA: TGTGCCAGCAGCCAAGGACTAGCGGGGGGGAAGGAGACCCAGTACTTC. Its translation is CASSQGLAGGKETQYF.